Each of the 19 T cell receptor beta chains below was sequenced from the same sample in a study of blood T cell repertoires in COVID-19 (dated by TCRdb to the early 2020s). Receptor libraries were prepared by the immunoSEQ multiplex PCR assay. TCRdb took this table from immuneACCESS and kept in-frame rearrangements with V and J called. Such tables lack part of the clones; where checked against another copy, unresolved V genes explain under half of the gap, and the rest is unexplained. The sample data list 99,000 or so clones, and 75% to 90% of these were observed just once. Roughly a quarter of the sample comes from the top ten. Input material: peripheral blood. Receptor source: a man aged 60 to 69 with acute or convalescent COVID-19.

The chain is built from TRBV7-2 and TRBJ1-3; 7 bases are a match to TRBD1. The length of the CDR3 is 16 residues. In germline, CDR1 is SGHTA, CDR2 FQGNSA. V was pared by 1 base and J by 0 bases, with 3 bases of the junction left unmatched. CDR3 amino acids: CASSLGRGISGNTIYF. The CDR3 DNA reads TGTGCCAGCAGCTTAGGCAGGGGGATCTCTGGAAACACCATATATTTT.

This sequence joins TRBV19 and TRBJ1-4; D is perhaps TRBD1 (6 bases). Per the germline V gene, CDR1 is LNHDA and CDR2 is SQIVND (reference sequence). The V end was cut by 4 bases, the J end by 10 bases, with 16 bases between. CDR3 size: 14 residues. CDR3 DNA: TGTGCCAGTAGTAGCGACAGGTGGGGCGGAAAACTGTTTTTT. Its translation is CASSSDRWGGKLFF.

A few counts support this clone. The CDR3 here is CASSTRTSPTGELFF. The CDR3 DNA is TGTGCCAGTAGTACAAGGACTAGTCCCACCGGGGAGCTGTTTTTT. The V call is TRBV19, the J call TRBJ2-2; TRBD2 matches 7 bases. The CDR3 contains 15 residues. With 4 bases clipped from V and 4 bases from J, the junction kept 6 bases outside the gene matches. Looked up from germline, CDR1 is LNHDA and CDR2 is SQIVND (reference sequence).

This clone showed up just a few times. This chain links TRBV27 with TRBJ2-3; 8 nucleotides line up with TRBD2. J was trimmed by 2 bases and V by 4 bases; bases with no gene match: 8. Germline values: CDR1 MNHEY, CDR2 SMNVEV (reference sequence). The CDR3 length is 16 residues. CDR3 sequence: CASSWAGGGPTDTQYF. CDR3 DNA: TGTGCCAGCAGTTGGGCCGGGGGGGGCCCCACAGATACGCAGTATTTT.

The chain couples TRBV24-1 to TRBJ1-5; D ambiguous. The CDR3 sequence is 12 residues long. The V gene lost 2 bases and the J gene lost 8 bases, with 6 bases spanning the gap. The germline CDR1 and CDR2 sequences are KGHDR and SFDVKD. In DNA, the CDR3 is TGTGCCACCAGTGATTCTACGAAGCCCCAGCATTTT. Amino acids: CATSDSTKPQHF.

The chain combines TRBV4-3 with TRBJ2-2; 7 bases are shared with TRBD1. The CDR3 is 15 amino acids. The V segment lost 4 bases and the J segment 2 bases; nucleotides outside the gene matches: 4. Germline lookup yields CDR1 LGHNA and CDR2 YSLEER. Here the CDR3 reads CASSLRTGNTGELFF. The DNA of the CDR3 is TGCGCCAGCAGCCTCCGGACAGGAAACACCGGGGAGCTGTTTTTT.

The chain couples TRBV3-1 (or the pseudogene TRBV3-2) to TRBJ1-2; D perhaps matches TRBD1 (5 bases). This CDR3 has 14 residues. V was trimmed by 4 bases and J by 5 bases, leaving 14 bases between them. Germline V lookup: CDR1 LGHDT, CDR2 YNNKEL (reference sequence). DNA of the CDR3: TGTGCCAGCAGCCTTAGCCCCAGGGATTATGGCTACACCTTC. Amino acid sequence: CASSLSPRDYGYTF.

The gene calls are TRBV18 and TRBJ2-7, with a possible D match to TRBD1 (7 bases). Germline loops: CDR1 KGHSH, CDR2 LQKENI. This CDR3 is built from 15 residues. V shed 5 bases and J shed 4 bases, with 18 bases lying between them. CDR3 coding DNA: TGTGCCAGCTCATCAACGCGGGACAGATATTACGAGCAGTACTTC. This codes for CASSSTRDRYYEQYF.

The genes are TRBV28 and TRBJ1-2, with D possibly being TRBD1 (6 bases). Trimming cost V 6 bases and J 5 bases, with 19 bases left between them. The CDR3 loop spans 15 amino acids. The V gene's germline CDR1 is MDHEN and CDR2 SYDVKM. CDR3 DNA sequence: TGTGCCAGCAGAGAACAGGGACGAGCAAATTATGGCTACACCTTC. It specifies CASREQGRANYGYTF.

The chain employs TRBV5-1 and TRBJ2-2; the D gene is possibly TRBD2 (5 bases). The CDR3 has 16 residues. Per germline, CDR1 SGHRS and CDR2 YFSETQ. V lost 2 bases and J 2 bases, leaving 13 bases between the germline ends. The CDR3 DNA reads as TGCGCCAGCAGCTTCGGTCGGGGATTAAACACCGGGGAGCTGTTTTTT. Its translation: CASSFGRGLNTGELFF. The variable domain in full, completed from reference TRBV5-1 and TRBJ2-2, reads KAGVTQTPRYLIKTRGQQVTLSCSPISGHRSVSWYQQTPGQGLQFLFEYFSETQRNKGNFPGRFSGRQFSNSRSEMNVSTLELGDSALYLCASSFGRGLNTGELFFGEGSRLTVL.

This clone turned up a few times. The chain recombines TRBV5-6 with TRBJ2-2; 10 positions agree with TRBD2. This CDR3 region has 18 residues. Germline trimming cut 2 bases from V and 6 bases from J; bases unmatched to any gene: 13. From germline, CDR1 is SGHDT and CDR2 YYEEEE. The CDR3 sequence: CASSFPSLAGEYPGELFF. As DNA, the CDR3 is TGTGCCAGCAGCTTTCCCTCTCTAGCGGGAGAATATCCCGGGGAGCTGTTTTTT.

The V and J genes are TRBV14 and TRBJ2-7; D unclear. Germline loops: CDR1 SGHDN, CDR2 FVKESK. V lost 1 base and J lost 6, with 10 bases in between. The length of the CDR3 is 13 residues. The CDR3, as DNA: TGTGCCAGCAGCCAAGCGATTTCGGGCGAGCAGTACTTC. Its translation is CASSQAISGEQYF.

The J gene is TRBJ2-5, the V gene TRBV11-2; possible D gene TRBD1, 6 bases. CDR3 length equals 15 residues. V dropped 5 bases and J dropped 4 bases, with 17 bases sitting between them. CDR1 is SGHAT, CDR2 FQNNGV, per germline. CDR3 nucleotides: TGTGCCAGCAGCGCCTGGACAGTGATTCGAGAGACCCAGTACTTC. This translates into CASSAWTVIRETQYF.

This chain links TRBV5-6 with TRBJ1-2; 9 bases align to TRBD1. This CDR3 comprises 15 residues. After removal of 5 bases from V and 5 bases from J, the junction contained 10 bases not matched to a gene. From germline, CDR1 is SGHDT and CDR2 YYEEEE. This CDR3 is CASSRQGENEYGYTF. CDR3 DNA: TGTGCCAGCAGTAGACAGGGGGAGAACGAATATGGCTACACCTTC.

The J gene is TRBJ2-1, the V gene TRBV11-2, with 9 bases that match TRBD1. The germline CDR1 and CDR2 sequences are SGHAT and FQNNGV. The CDR3 consists of 15 residues. Unmatched junction bases numbered 2, after V lost 1 base and J lost 4 bases. Written as DNA, the CDR3 is TGTGCCAGCAGCTTAGGGACAGGGGATTACAATGAGCAGTTCTTC. It specifies CASSLGTGDYNEQFF.

The rearrangement links TRBV3-1 (or the pseudogene TRBV3-2) to TRBJ2-1; D is possibly TRBD1 (6 bases). The length of the CDR3 is 15 residues. Germline V gene data show CDR1 as LGHDT and CDR2 as YNNKEL (reference sequence). V lost 1 base to trimming and J lost 7 bases, with 14 bases between them. Here the CDR3 DNA reads TGTGCCAGCAGCCAAGTAGGGGGATCGGGGAATGAGCAGTTCTTC. As protein: CASSQVGGSGNEQFF.

CDR3 DNA: TGCGCCAGCAGAGCGGGACTAGCGGAAAGAGATACGCAGTATTTT. Translating gives CASRAGLAERDTQYF. The chain carries TRBV10-1 and TRBJ2-3, with 11 bases fitting TRBD2. The germline CDR1 and CDR2 sequences are WNHNN and SYGVQD (reference sequence). V lost 6 bases and J lost 5; bases outside the gene matches: 7. This CDR3 has 15 amino acids.

The V and J genes are TRBV6-6 and TRBJ1-2; TRBD1 agrees at 9 bases. The germline V gene has CDR1 MNHNY and CDR2 SVGAGI (reference sequence). Trimming removed 5 bases from V and 2 bases from J; junction bases left unmatched: 12. The CDR3 sequence is 17 residues long. CDR3 sequence reads: CASSPNFAGTGNYGYTF. The CDR3 nucleotides read TGTGCCAGCAGTCCTAACTTCGCCGGGACAGGGAACTATGGCTACACCTTC.

V is TRBV18 and J is TRBJ2-5, with D uncertain. CDR1 is KGHSH, CDR2 LQKENI, per germline. The CDR3 spans 15 residues. V dropped 1 base and J dropped 5 bases, with 14 bases sitting between them. The CDR3 sequence: CASSPRAMSRETQYF. The CDR3 DNA reads as TGTGCCAGCTCACCACGGGCTATGAGTCGGGAGACCCAGTACTTC.